A single T cell receptor beta chain is shown here with its context. Its antigen is unknown. The source of the sample is a study of siplizumab effects on memory and regulatory T cells. Unmatched junction bases numbered 6, after V lost 4 bases and J lost 6 bases. CDR1 and CDR2 (germline): MNHNS, SASEGT. The CDR3 runs to 14 residues. General study findings and limits: Versus under 35% in controls, the mappable alloreactive CD4+ clones averaged roughly 68% Treg-derived with siplizumab. Both greater diversity than memory cells and a major contribution to the alloresponse seemed to characterize naive T cells. Most alloreactive clones went unmapped to unstimulated subsets; only a minor fraction mapped.

The study assayed around 9.3 x 10^4 TCR templates per sample. Data came from immunoSEQ multiplex PCR; TCRdb stores just in-frame clones and leaves some out. The data show 70,000 to 90,000 clones, about 90% seen once. This sequence was found in a human donor in good health. The sample taken for sequencing was CD4+ T cells sorted from blood. The gene calls are TRBV6-1 and TRBJ2-7; 10 nucleotides agree with TRBD2. CDR3 nucleotides: TGTGCCAGCAGTGCGCTAGCGGGAGCTCCCGAGCAGTACTTC. Amino acids: CASSALAGAPEQYF.